This TCR beta chain was captured by sequencing in a study of post-analysis software for immune sequencing data. The wider study: Patients with relapsing-remitting, secondary progressive and progressive-relapsing multiple sclerosis courses were all represented. General study points: TRBV segments more frequent in patients than in controls numbered a few and included TRBV5-6, TRBV5-1 and TRBV20-1. Same-batch samples co-clustered strongly by F measure. Significantly lower normalized Chao1 diversity was seen in multiple sclerosis patients than in controls.

The library was made from cDNA and included unique molecular identifiers. Yield was approximately 500,000 cDNA molecules from around 1 to 9.1 million T cells. TCRdb ran MiXCR on the PCR reads and lists one entry per CDR3 protein. The sample includes approximately 460,000 distinct CDR3 sequences, roughly 45% of them seen just once. Unmatched junction bases numbered 8, after V lost 0 bases and J lost 8 bases. CDR3 length: 16 amino acids. Germline V gene data show CDR1 as SGHRS and CDR2 as YFSETQ. Note on this clonotype: Its antigen remains unknown.

Sequencing was performed on blood. The source of this sequence is a girl between 5 and 17 years old with multiple sclerosis. The J gene is TRBJ2-1, the V gene TRBV5-1, with 10 bases lining up with TRBD2. For the CDR3, the DNA is TGCGCCAGCAGCTTGGGAGCGGGAGGGCCGACGGATGAGCAGTTCTTC. It yields the protein CASSLGAGGPTDEQFF.